Sequencing of this T cell receptor (beta chain) was carried out in a study of blood T cell repertoires in COVID-19. About the research overall: Donors in the United States, Italy and Spain gave samples during acute or convalescent COVID-19. PBMCs, B-cell-depleted T cells, or T cells were the source of the cDNA or gDNA that made up the material.

V shed 2 bases and J shed 7 bases, with 9 bases lying between them. The CDR3 is made up of 12 amino acids. Germline assignment: CDR1 SGHKS and CDR2 YYEKEE (reference sequence). Participants came from some 26 US areas, aged about 18 to 89 years. Donors of Cohort 3 who recovered were those that had two negative PCRs, clearance, or symptom resolution. Repertoires were generated with immunoSEQ multiplex PCR, while TCRdb's copy carries only in-frame clones and drops some. The table shows about 380,000 clones, with over 75% occurring only once. The chain combines TRBV5-5 with TRBJ1-2, with D possibly being TRBD1 (6 bases). The material sequenced was PBMCs or T cells enriched from blood (not recorded which). The TCR comes from a man younger than 40 who had recovered from COVID-19. In DNA, the CDR3 is TGTGCCAGCAGCTTACAGGGTTTTGGCTACACCTTC. Translating gives CASSLQGFGYTF.